This passage covers 30 T cell receptor beta chains from one sample sequenced in a study of cytomegalovirus exposure and HLA in healthy donors. TCRdb's table, derived via immunoSEQ multiplex PCR, lists solely in-frame clones and lacks some. The sample records roughly 150,000 clones, around 87% being singletons. The sequenced material came from PBMCs. Receptor source: a man younger than 35 in good health and CMV-seropositive.

The chain is built from TRBV10-1 and TRBJ2-1, with a weak D call TRBD2 (5 bases). CDR3 length: 17 residues. CDR1 is WNHNN, CDR2 SYGVQD, per germline (reference sequence). V lost 3 bases and J 7 bases, leaving 22 bases between the germline ends. CDR3 residues: CASSDRGAVGLSNEQFF. Here the CDR3 DNA reads TGCGCCAGCAGTGACCGGGGAGCAGTTGGACTTAGTAATGAGCAGTTCTTC.

The V call is TRBV9, the J call TRBJ2-1, with D perhaps matching TRBD2 (5 bases). This CDR3 is built from 13 residues. CDR1 and CDR2 (germline): SGDLS, YYNGEE. V lost 3 bases, J lost 4 bases, and 8 bases lay in between. The DNA of the CDR3 is TGTGCCAGCAGCGGAGGGCCTTACAATGAGCAGTTCTTC. This translates into CASSGGPYNEQFF.

This clone was counted once. The chain combines TRBV5-4 with TRBJ2-1, with 9 bases that match TRBD1. Germline V lookup: CDR1 SGHNT, CDR2 YYREEE (reference sequence). The V gene end was trimmed by 4 bases and the J gene end by 0 bases; junction bases not matched to a gene: 11. This CDR3 comprises 18 residues. The CDR3 DNA reads TGTGCCAGCAGCGGAGGCACGACAGGGGGGGACTCCTACAATGAGCAGTTCTTC. Its translation is CASSGGTTGGDSYNEQFF.

The CDR3 is CAAGRTGTYNEQFF. DNA of the CDR3: TGTGCCGCGGGGCGGACGGGGACGTACAATGAGCAGTTCTTC. V gene TRBV11-2 combines with J gene TRBJ2-1, with D maybe TRBD2 (6 bases). The CDR3 consists of 14 residues. CDR1 and CDR2 (germline): SGHAT, FQNNGV. Trimming pared 11 bases from V and 4 bases from J, leaving 18 bases between.

The chain couples TRBV5-1 to TRBJ1-6, with D perhaps TRBD1 (5 bases). The CDR3 consists of 14 residues. In germline, CDR1 is SGHRS, CDR2 YFSETQ. Between the trimmed V and J ends, which lost 4 bases and 8 bases, there was a span of 13 bases. This chain's CDR3 is CASSPGTAYSPLHF. The CDR3 coding sequence is TGCGCCAGCAGCCCTGGGACTGCTTATTCACCCCTCCACTTT.

This chain connects TRBV15 to TRBJ1-4, with D perhaps matching TRBD1 (6 bases). V was trimmed by 0 bases and J by 7 bases, leaving 12 bases between them. CDR3 length equals 15 residues. CDR1 LNHNV and CDR2 YYDKDF come from the germline V gene (reference sequence). As DNA, the CDR3 is TGTGCCACCAGCAGAGATTTGGGGGCGGGTGAAAAACTGTTTTTT. Its protein is CATSRDLGAGEKLFF.

This clone was seen once. The chain couples TRBV7-9 to TRBJ1-1, with D uncertain. Trimming took off 0 bases at V and 3 bases at J, with 11 bases between the two ends. Germline lookup yields CDR1 SEHNR and CDR2 FQNEAQ (reference sequence). The CDR3 sequence is 15 residues long. CDR3 sequence (DNA): TGTGCCAGCAGCTTAGCAAGCTCTACGGACACTGAAGCTTTCTTT. Its translation is CASSLASSTDTEAFF. Together with reference TRBV7-9 and TRBJ1-1, the CDR3 gives the full variable domain: DTGVSQNPRHKITKRGQNVTFRCDPISEHNRLYWYRQTLGQGPEFLTYFQNEAQLEKSRLLSDRFSAERPKGSFSTLEIQRTEQGDSAMYLCASSLASSTDTEAFFGQGTRLTVV.

This clone was detected once. The V and J genes are TRBV4-2 and TRBJ2-2; 12 nucleotides match TRBD2. The CDR3 has 15 residues. Germline V gene lookup returns CDR1 LGHNA and CDR2 YNFKEQ. Trimming took 5 bases from V and 10 from J; bases not matched to a gene: 8. As DNA, the CDR3 is TGTGCCAGCAGCTTTCGACTAGCGGGAGAGGAGGAGCTGTTTTTT. Translation gives CASSFRLAGEEELFF.

The CDR3: CASSPGRVRPGEQFF. The DNA for the CDR3 is TGTGCCAGCAGCCCGGGCAGGGTCCGCCCCGGAGAGCAGTTCTTC. The chain combines TRBV7-7 with TRBJ2-1; tentative D call: TRBD1 (5 bases). Germline V gives CDR1 SSHAT, CDR2 FNYEAQ (reference sequence). The CDR3 consists of 15 residues. V was clipped by 5 bases and J by 10 bases, with 21 bases between them.

The rearrangement joins TRBV27 to TRBJ2-3; TRBD1 aligns across 10 bases. The V segment lost 1 base and the J segment 3 bases; nucleotides outside the gene matches: 1. Germline assignment: CDR1 MNHEY and CDR2 SMNVEV (reference sequence). The CDR3 is 15 amino acids. Here the CDR3 reads CASSLWTGGTDTQYF. Written as DNA, the CDR3 is TGTGCCAGCAGTTTATGGACAGGGGGAACAGATACGCAGTATTTT.

The V and J genes are TRBV7-9 and TRBJ1-4, with D perhaps TRBD1 (6 bases). The germline gives CDR1 SEHNR, CDR2 FQNEAQ (reference sequence). The V gene lost 1 base and the J gene lost 7 bases, with 16 bases spanning the gap. The CDR3 runs to 16 residues. The DNA for the CDR3 is TGTGCCAGCAGCTTAGACGGGGGGGCTTCGGGTGAAAAACTGTTTTTT. This encodes CASSLDGGASGEKLFF.

The chain joins TRBV18 to TRBJ1-1; weak D call: TRBD1 (6 bases). The germline V and J ends were trimmed by 3 bases and 1 base, with 9 bases remaining between them. Germline V lookup: CDR1 KGHSH, CDR2 LQKENI. This CDR3 spans 14 amino acids. The CDR3 sequence is CASSPQGTNTEAFF. DNA of the CDR3: TGTGCCAGCTCACCCCAGGGGACGAACACTGAAGCTTTCTTT. Full variable domain (remainder filled in from reference TRBV18 and TRBJ1-1): NAGVMQNPRHLVRRRGQEARLRCSPMKGHSHVYWYRQLPEEGLKFMVYLQKENIIDESGMPKERFSAEFPKEGPSILRIQQVVRGDSAAYFCASSPQGTNTEAFFGQGTRLTVV.

The rearrangement joins TRBV14 to TRBJ1-1; 7 nucleotides line up with TRBD1. V dropped 4 bases and J dropped 5; count of bases not matched to a gene: 13. CDR3 length equals 16 residues. Germline values: CDR1 SGHDN, CDR2 FVKESK. CDR3 loop: CASSPGNRGRRTEAFF. For the CDR3, the DNA is TGTGCCAGCAGCCCTGGGAACAGGGGTAGGAGGACTGAAGCTTTCTTT.

The rearrangement uses TRBV2 and TRBJ2-2, with D tentatively TRBD1 (5 bases). V lost 6 bases to trimming and J lost 0 bases, with 8 bases between them. Germline CDR1 SNHLY, CDR2 FYNNEI. The CDR3 consists of 14 residues. The CDR3: CASRQVPNTGELFF. CDR3 in DNA: TGTGCCAGCAGACAGGTCCCGAACACCGGGGAGCTGTTTTTT.

The genes are TRBV5-6 and TRBJ2-5, with 7 bases aligning to TRBD2. The CDR3 sequence is 15 residues long. Trimming at V came to 1 base and at J to 7 bases, leaving 10 bases not matched to a gene. Germline V CDR1 and CDR2: SGHDT, YYEEEE. The CDR3 sequence: CASSLRTRGGGTQYF. CDR3 nucleotide sequence: TGTGCCAGCAGCTTGAGGACTAGGGGCGGGGGGACCCAGTACTTC.

This rearrangement joins TRBV6-5 to TRBJ1-2; D uncertain. This CDR3 contains 15 residues. The germline CDR1 and CDR2 sequences are MNHEY and SVGAGI. Trimming removed 0 bases from V and 3 bases from J, with 11 bases in between. The CDR3 reads CASSYSPSLYYGYTF. In DNA form, the CDR3 reads TGTGCCAGCAGTTACTCCCCAAGCCTTTACTATGGCTACACCTTC.

The V and J genes are TRBV11-2 and TRBJ2-7, with 7 bases fitting TRBD2. Germline lookup yields CDR1 SGHAT and CDR2 FQNNGV. The CDR3 loop spans 15 amino acids. V lost 5 bases and J lost 4; bases outside the gene matches: 11. Written as DNA, the CDR3 is TGTGCCAGCAGCCCAAGAGGCGGGAGCGTTTACGAGCAGTACTTC. This gives the protein CASSPRGGSVYEQYF.

The V call is TRBV5-4, the J call TRBJ1-2; D gene unclear. V was cut by 4 bases and J by 0 bases, with 7 bases left in between. The germline V gene has CDR1 SGHNT and CDR2 YYREEE (reference sequence). CDR3 length equals 13 residues. CDR3 sequence (DNA): TGTGCCAGCAGCCAAAATTCTAACTATGGCTACACCTTC. Translation gives CASSQNSNYGYTF.

This clone was recorded only once. The CDR3 here is CASSSLGQGVGGYTF. As DNA, the CDR3 is TGTGCCAGCAGCTCACTCGGACAGGGGGTTGGGGGCTACACCTTC. The chain couples TRBV5-6 to TRBJ1-2; 10 positions agree with TRBD1. J gave up 8 bases and V 3 bases, and 10 bases lay outside the gene matches. The V gene's germline CDR1 is SGHDT and CDR2 YYEEEE. The CDR3 is made up of 15 amino acids.

This clone was seen more than once but under ten times. The chain combines TRBV27 with TRBJ1-2; D uncertain. There are 14 residues in the CDR3. Germline CDR1 is MNHEY and CDR2 is SMNVEV (reference sequence). Trimming left V 0 bases short and J 7 bases short, with 12 bases between. The CDR3 DNA reads TGTGCCAGCAGTTTATCCTGGTCGGGGTCTGGCTACACCTTC. Protein: CASSLSWSGSGYTF.

J is TRBJ2-2 and V is TRBV6-1; D may be TRBD1 (5 bases). Germline CDR1 and CDR2: MNHNS and SASEGT. The CDR3 is made up of 14 amino acids. V dropped 2 bases and J dropped 6 bases, with 10 bases sitting between them. Written as DNA, the CDR3 is TGTGCCAGCAGTGAATTGACAGTTCCCGGGGAGCTGTTTTTT. Translating it yields CASSELTVPGELFF.

The chain employs TRBV7-2 and TRBJ2-3; 9 bases are shared with TRBD1. J gave up 5 bases and V 3 bases, and 6 bases lay outside the gene matches. This CDR3 has 15 amino acids. The germline CDR1 and CDR2 sequences are SGHTA and FQGNSA. The CDR3 loop reads CASSFGTGWGDTQYF. DNA for the CDR3: TGTGCCAGCAGCTTCGGGACAGGGTGGGGAGATACGCAGTATTTT.

The chain recombines TRBV5-1 with TRBJ2-5, with D perhaps matching TRBD1 (6 bases). V lost 4 bases to trimming and J lost 7 bases, with 11 bases between them. The V gene's germline CDR1 is SGHRS and CDR2 YFSETQ. The CDR3 spans 12 residues. The CDR3 DNA sequence: TGCGCCAGCAGCCCGGACAGTCGGACCCAGTACTTC. This sequence encodes CASSPDSRTQYF.

This sequence joins TRBV6-1 and TRBJ2-4, with 8 bases that match TRBD2. Germline assignment: CDR1 MNHNS and CDR2 SASEGT. This CDR3 is 14 amino acids long. With V trimmed by 6 bases and J by 6 bases, 7 bases remained unmatched. The CDR3 is CASSSGGLGNIQYF. In nucleotides, the CDR3 is TGTGCCAGCAGCAGCGGGGGTCTGGGAAACATTCAGTACTTC.

CDR3 in DNA: TGTGCCAGCAATCTAGCAGGGACAGGGACTCCCAATCGCTACACCTTC. Its translation is CASNLAGTGTPNRYTF. The chain links TRBV2 to TRBJ1-2; 9 nucleotides agree with TRBD1. Germline V lookup: CDR1 SNHLY, CDR2 FYNNEI. The CDR3 contains 16 residues. J gave up 9 bases and V 7 bases, and 18 bases lay outside the gene matches.

As for this clone: Relative to the germline gene, one junction end is altered; a read error may explain this. The genes are TRBV5-1 and TRBJ1-1; possibly TRBD1 for D (6 bases). The CDR3 has 14 amino acids. From germline, CDR1 is SGHRS and CDR2 YFSETQ. The CDR3 loop is CASSLAGADTEAFF. In nucleotides, the CDR3 is TGTGCCAGCAGCTTGGCAGGGGCGGACACTGAAGCTTTCTTT. Looking up the rest from reference TRBV5-1 and TRBJ1-1 gives the full variable domain: KAGVTQTPRYLIKTRGQQVTLSCSPISGHRSVSWYQQTPGQGLQFLFEYFSETQRNKGNFPGRFSGRQFSNSRSEMNVSTLELGDSALYLCASSLAGADTEAFFGQGTRLTVV.

J is TRBJ2-7 and V is TRBV9; tentatively, D is TRBD1 (5 bases). Germline V gene lookup returns CDR1 SGDLS and CDR2 YYNGEE. The CDR3 totals 14 residues. Trimming stripped 2 bases from V and 3 bases from J, with 12 bases between. CDR3 DNA: TGTGCCAGCAGCGTCGACAGTTTAAGCTACGAGCAGTACTTC. It encodes CASSVDSLSYEQYF.

This chain joins TRBV5-1 and TRBJ2-3; 7 bases match TRBD1. Germline lookup yields CDR1 SGHRS and CDR2 YFSETQ. V lost 5 bases to trimming and J lost 2 bases; unmatched junction nucleotides: 5. The CDR3 runs to 14 residues. This CDR3 reads CASRPGQVTDTQYF. The CDR3 bases are TGCGCCAGCAGACCTGGACAGGTCACAGATACGCAGTATTTT.

This clone was seen only a few times. The gene calls are TRBV11-2 and TRBJ1-3; D is unresolved. Germline V CDR1 and CDR2: SGHAT, FQNNGV. V lost 4 bases and J 7 bases, leaving 23 bases between the germline ends. This CDR3 contains 17 residues. CDR3 protein: CASSSRPVLLNGNTIYF. DNA for the CDR3: TGTGCCAGCAGCTCCCGACCGGTCCTATTAAACGGGAACACCATATATTTT.

V and J are TRBV2 and TRBJ1-1; D remains unclear. This CDR3 contains 14 residues. CDR1 SNHLY and CDR2 FYNNEI come from the germline V gene. Between the trimmed V and J ends, which lost 2 bases and 3 bases, there was a span of 10 bases. CDR3 protein: CASSEWASDTEAFF. Written as DNA, the CDR3 is TGTGCCAGCAGTGAATGGGCGTCGGACACTGAAGCTTTCTTT.